This TCR beta chain was sequenced in a study of T cells in Graves' hyperthyroidism and ophthalmopathy. General observations from the study: In blood, most of the thyroid clonotypes expanded above 0.001 were also present.

Germline V gives CDR1 SGHTS, CDR2 YDEGEE. V was clipped by 4 bases and J by 4 bases, with 16 bases between them. The CDR3 extends over 15 amino acids. Researchers took RNA transcripts and amplified the TCR beta CDR3 regions from them. HTBI primers were used for first-round RT-PCR of the TCR CDR3. TCRdb fed the multiplex PCR reads into MiXCR, producing one record per CDR3 protein. The sample lists approximately 400,000 distinct CDR3 sequences; less than 20% were seen once. This clonotype was observed a few times. Antigen specificity is unknown. The sequence came from a man aged 18 to 30 with Graves' ophthalmopathy. The gene calls are TRBV5-8 and TRBJ2-3; D is unresolved. What was sequenced was blood. CDR3 sequence: CASSLRWAESDTQYF. CDR3 DNA sequence: TGTGCCAGCAGCCTAAGGTGGGCGGAATCAGATACGCAGTATTTT.